Following are 9 T cell receptor beta chains from one sample sequenced in a study of T cell repertoires in cytomegalovirus infection. A single record per CDR3 protein comes from TCRdb applying MiXCR to the reads. The profile shows 490,000 or so distinct CDR3 sequences, over 9% of them singletons. Sequencing was performed on PBMCs. These receptors originate from a human donor in good health (CMV status not recorded). Some clones in this sample may be carry-over from other donors' samples.

The J gene is TRBJ2-3, the V gene TRBV29-1, with 14 bases fitting TRBD2. Germline assignment: CDR1 SQVTM and CDR2 ANQGSEA. The V and J ends lost 3 bases and 2 bases, in that order; junction bases with no gene match: 4. The CDR3 length is 16 residues. Here the CDR3 DNA reads TGCAGCGTTGAGCCGGGACTAGCGGGAGTCACAGATACGCAGTATTTT. This gives the protein CSVEPGLAGVTDTQYF.

This chain uses TRBV4-2 with TRBJ1-1; possible D gene TRBD1, 6 bases. The CDR3 covers 15 residues. The V end lost 1 base, the J end lost 2 bases, and 11 bases lay between the germline ends. Germline V lookup: CDR1 LGHNA, CDR2 YNFKEQ. For the CDR3, the DNA is TGTGCCAGCAGCCAAGCCAGGACAGTCAACACTGAAGCTTTCTTT. This encodes CASSQARTVNTEAFF.

In this sample, this clonotype turned up a few times. The genes are TRBV27 and TRBJ2-1; D not certain. The V end was cut by 10 bases, the J end by 8 bases, with 18 bases between. CDR3 length: 13 amino acids. Germline V gene lookup returns CDR1 MNHEY and CDR2 SMNVEV (reference sequence). The DNA of the CDR3 is TGTGCCACCAAAGACCTTGCAAGGGATGAGCAGTTCTTC. This encodes CATKDLARDEQFF.

This clonotype appeared many times. This sequence joins TRBV4-1 and TRBJ1-2; D not certain. This CDR3 region has 16 residues. Germline loops: CDR1 MGHRA, CDR2 YSYEKL. The ends were cut back, 0 bases at V and 1 base at J, with 12 bases in the middle. CDR3 region: CASSQEPLGFNYGYTF. DNA for the CDR3: TGCGCCAGCAGCCAAGAGCCCCTGGGGTTTAACTATGGCTACACCTTC.

This clonotype was found many times. The J gene is TRBJ1-1, the V gene TRBV7-9; D gene uncertain. This CDR3 contains 14 residues. Trimming shortened V by 2 bases and J by 3 bases, and 10 bases separated the two germline ends. Germline V gene lookup returns CDR1 SEHNR and CDR2 FQNEAQ (reference sequence). The DNA of the CDR3 is TGTGCCAGCAGCTTAAGGGAATTCGACACTGAAGCTTTCTTT. Its protein is CASSLREFDTEAFF.

This clonotype was detected ten times or more. The chain recombines TRBV3-1 with TRBJ2-7; 8 bases fit TRBD1. V dropped 2 bases and J dropped 1; count of bases not matched to a gene: 10. Germline loops: CDR1 LGHDT, CDR2 YNNKEL (reference sequence). CDR3 size: 17 residues. The CDR3 is CASSQPLTRTGSYEQYF. The CDR3 DNA reads as TGTGCCAGCAGCCAACCCTTGACCAGGACAGGGTCCTACGAGCAGTACTTC.

This clonotype came up once. The chain employs TRBV12-3 or TRBV12-4 and TRBJ2-2; TRBD1 agrees at 8 bases. The V segment lost 11 bases and the J segment 9 bases; nucleotides outside the gene matches: 8. CDR3 size: 12 residues. CDR3 coding DNA: TGTGCCTCACAGGGGGTGGAGAGGGAGCTGTTTTTT. Translating it yields CASQGVERELFF.

There are many counts of this clonotype. The chain has TRBV19 and TRBJ2-1, with 13 bases identical to TRBD2. The ends lost 7 bases at V and 0 bases at J; junction bases unmatched: 9. Germline CDR1 reads LNHDA; CDR2 reads SQIVND (reference sequence). The CDR3 loop spans 18 amino acids. This CDR3 reads CASTQLAGGILSYNEQFF. The CDR3, as DNA: TGTGCCAGTACCCAACTAGCGGGAGGGATTCTCTCCTACAATGAGCAGTTCTTC.

This clonotype showed up many times. This chain connects TRBV6-1 to TRBJ2-1; 16 bases are a match to TRBD2. V lost 5 bases and J lost 2; bases outside the gene matches: 12. Germline assignment: CDR1 MNHNS and CDR2 SASEGT. The CDR3 covers 20 residues. CDR3 sequence (DNA): TGTGCCAGCAGTCTCCGGCGGGGACTAGCGGGGGGGGAGGCCTACAATGAGCAGTTCTTC. The encoded protein is CASSLRRGLAGGEAYNEQFF.